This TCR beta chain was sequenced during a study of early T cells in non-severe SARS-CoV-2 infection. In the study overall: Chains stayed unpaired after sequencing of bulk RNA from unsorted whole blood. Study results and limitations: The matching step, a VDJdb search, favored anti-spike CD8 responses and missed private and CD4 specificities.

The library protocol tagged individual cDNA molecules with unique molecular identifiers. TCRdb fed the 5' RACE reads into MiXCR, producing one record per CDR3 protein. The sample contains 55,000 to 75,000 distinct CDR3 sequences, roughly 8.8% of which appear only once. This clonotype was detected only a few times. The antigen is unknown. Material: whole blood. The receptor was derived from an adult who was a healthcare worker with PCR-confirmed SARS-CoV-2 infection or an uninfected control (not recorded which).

The CDR3 bases are TGTGCCAGCAGCTTAGCACTAGCCAACACCGGGGAGCTGTTTTTT. Translated: CASSLALANTGELFF. The chain employs TRBV7-2 and TRBJ2-2; weak D call: TRBD2 (6 bases). The length of the CDR3 is 15 residues. The germline V gene encodes CDR1 SGHTA and CDR2 FQGNSA. V lost 0 bases to trimming and J lost 2 bases, with 7 bases between them.